A selection of T cell receptor beta chains follows, all from one sample in a study of cytomegalovirus exposure and HLA in healthy donors. TCRdb's copy holds only in-frame clones and misses some; the assay was immunoSEQ multiplex PCR. The sample includes roughly 200,000 clones, over 70% of them seen just once. The sequenced material came from PBMCs. The receptor source for this set is a woman in her forties or fifties in good health and CMV-seronegative. Both conserved end residues are part of each CDR3. The D gene is left open where the match is weak. Rows may omit the clone size; those that give it use once, few, many or a size class.

v_gene: TRBV11-2; abundance: .; len: 16; j_gene: TRBJ2-1; d_gene: TRBD2; CDR3nt: TGTGCCAGCAGACTAGCGGGAGGGCTTCGTTCCGGTGAGCAGTTCTTC; CDR3aa: CASRLAGGLRSGEQFF
v_gene: TRBV29-1; abundance: .; len: 16; j_gene: TRBJ2-7; d_gene: TRBD2; CDR3nt: TGCAGCTTTAGCTACGGACTAGCGGGAGGGTTCTACGAGCAGTACTTC; CDR3aa: CSFSYGLAGGFYEQYF
v_gene: TRBV7-8; abundance: .; len: 14; j_gene: TRBJ1-2; d_gene: .; CDR3nt: TGTGCCAGCAGCTCCGAGGGGGAGTTGAGTGGCTACACCTTC; CDR3aa: CASSSEGELSGYTF
v_gene: TRBV7-8; abundance: .; len: 16; j_gene: TRBJ2-3; d_gene: .; CDR3nt: TGTGCCAGCAGCTCCAGAAGGACTACTAGCACAGATACGCAGTATTTT; CDR3aa: CASSSRRTTSTDTQYF
v_gene: TRBV7-8; abundance: .; len: 13; j_gene: TRBJ2-7; d_gene: .; CDR3nt: TGTGCCAGCAGCTTAGGAGGCGGAACCGAGCAGTACTTC; CDR3aa: CASSLGGGTEQYF
v_gene: TRBV18; abundance: .; len: 13; j_gene: TRBJ1-1; d_gene: .; CDR3nt: TGTGCCAGCACCACGACAGCGAACGCTGAAGCTTTCTTT; CDR3aa: CASTTTANAEAFF
v_gene: TRBV28; abundance: .; len: 12; j_gene: TRBJ2-5; d_gene: TRBD2; CDR3nt: TGTGCCAGCAGTAAACCGGGACTAGCGGAAGACTTC; CDR3aa: CASSKPGLAEDF
v_gene: TRBV11-2; abundance: once; len: 14; j_gene: TRBJ1-1; d_gene: .; CDR3nt: TGTGCCAGCAGCTTTGACCAGGGGTACACTGAAGCTTTCTTT; CDR3aa: CASSFDQGYTEAFF
v_gene: TRBV30; abundance: .; len: 14; j_gene: TRBJ2-7; d_gene: .; CDR3nt: TGTGCCTGGAGTTACGGGGGGCCAACCTACGAGCAGTACTTC; CDR3aa: CAWSYGGPTYEQYF
v_gene: TRBV16; abundance: .; len: 17; j_gene: TRBJ1-6; d_gene: .; CDR3nt: TGTGCCAGCAGCCAATTGGTACGGAGCTCCTATAATTCACCCCTCCACTTT; CDR3aa: CASSQLVRSSYNSPLHF
v_gene: TRBV7-9; abundance: .; len: 16; j_gene: TRBJ1-5; d_gene: .; CDR3nt: TGTTCCAGCAGCTTATTTACTTTCGGGAGCAATCAGCCCCAGCATTTT; CDR3aa: CSSSLFTFGSNQPQHF
v_gene: TRBV19; abundance: .; len: 18; j_gene: TRBJ2-1; d_gene: TRBD1; CDR3nt: TGTGCCAGTAGTACCAGGACAGGGGTCCTTAGGTTTTACAATGAGCAGTTCTTC; CDR3aa: CASSTRTGVLRFYNEQFF
v_gene: TRBV30; abundance: .; len: 15; j_gene: TRBJ1-4; d_gene: .; CDR3nt: TGTGCCTGGAGTGCCGGTCCCGCACTCAATGAAAAACTGTTTTTT; CDR3aa: CAWSAGPALNEKLFF
v_gene: TRBV15; abundance: few; len: 15; j_gene: TRBJ1-1; d_gene: .; CDR3nt: TGTGCCACCAGCAGAGATCACAGAGAGAACACTGAAGCTTTCTTT; CDR3aa: CATSRDHRENTEAFF
v_gene: TRBV10-3; abundance: .; len: 15; j_gene: TRBJ2-3; d_gene: TRBD2; CDR3nt: TGTGCCATTGATGTTAGCGGGGAGAGCACAGATACGCAGTATTTT; CDR3aa: CAIDVSGESTDTQYF
v_gene: TRBV2; abundance: .; len: 14; j_gene: TRBJ2-7; d_gene: .; CDR3nt: TGTGCCAGCAGTAGAGAACCCCATATCGACGAGCAGTACTTC; CDR3aa: CASSREPHIDEQYF
v_gene: TRBV7-2; abundance: .; len: 13; j_gene: TRBJ1-2; d_gene: .; CDR3nt: TGTGCCAGCAGCTTAGGGCAGAACTATGGCTACACCTTC; CDR3aa: CASSLGQNYGYTF
v_gene: TRBV10-3; abundance: few; len: 16; j_gene: TRBJ1-3; d_gene: .; CDR3nt: TGTGCCATCAGTTCCCCTACAGGGAACTCTGGAAACACCATATATTTT; CDR3aa: CAISSPTGNSGNTIYF
v_gene: TRBV9; abundance: .; len: 15; j_gene: TRBJ1-1; d_gene: .; CDR3nt: TGTGCCAGCAGCGTAGGGTACAGGGAGAACACTGAAGCTTTCTTT; CDR3aa: CASSVGYRENTEAFF
v_gene: TRBV13; abundance: .; len: 14; j_gene: TRBJ2-1; d_gene: .; CDR3nt: TGTGCCAGCAGCTTGGACAGTTACTACAATGAGCAGTTCTTC; CDR3aa: CASSLDSYYNEQFF
v_gene: TRBV27; abundance: .; len: 15; j_gene: TRBJ1-1; d_gene: TRBD1; CDR3nt: TGTGCCAGCAGCCAAGGGGGCCCTGGGGGCACTGAAGCTTTCTTT; CDR3aa: CASSQGGPGGTEAFF
v_gene: TRBV5-6; abundance: .; len: 14; j_gene: TRBJ1-5; d_gene: .; CDR3nt: TGTGCCAGCAGCTTGGTCGGGAGTGCTCAGCCCCAGCATTTT; CDR3aa: CASSLVGSAQPQHF
v_gene: TRBV4-1; abundance: .; len: 16; j_gene: TRBJ1-2; d_gene: .; CDR3nt: TGCGCCAGCAGCCAAGATTTTGAAGGGGCCACGGGTGGCTACACCTTC; CDR3aa: CASSQDFEGATGGYTF
v_gene: TRBV27; abundance: .; len: 15; j_gene: TRBJ2-2; d_gene: .; CDR3nt: TGTGCCAGCAGGGGGGCGGGTGGGCCCCCCGGGGAGCTGTTTTTT; CDR3aa: CASRGAGGPPGELFF
v_gene: TRBV10-2; abundance: .; len: 14; j_gene: TRBJ2-5; d_gene: .; CDR3nt: TGCGCCAGCCCATACCTACTAACCCCAGAGACCCAGTACTTC; CDR3aa: CASPYLLTPETQYF
v_gene: TRBV6-1; abundance: .; len: 15; j_gene: TRBJ1-5; d_gene: .; CDR3nt: TGTGCCAGCAGTGCAGGGGCCTATAGCAATCAGCCCCAGCATTTT; CDR3aa: CASSAGAYSNQPQHF
v_gene: TRBV4-1; abundance: once; len: 16; j_gene: TRBJ2-3; d_gene: .; CDR3nt: TGCGCCAGCAGCCAAGACCCCGGGGGTCGAGCAGATACGCAGTATTTT; CDR3aa: CASSQDPGGRADTQYF